This entry is about one T cell receptor (beta chain). The entry originates in a study of blood T cell repertoires in COVID-19. Participants came from fewer than 25 US areas, aged about 18 to 100 years. Up to 2 weeks before entering the study, exposed participants had met a COVID-19 case. Profiled with immunoSEQ multiplex PCR; TCRdb holds only in-frame clones, not every one. The data hold around 140,000 clones, with around 90% observed a single time. The junction had 5 bases not matched to a gene; V was cut back by 2 bases and J by 2 bases. Germline V CDR1 and CDR2: MNHEY, SVGEGT. The CDR3 covers 15 residues.

The receptor's source is a woman aged 40-49 years who had been exposed to COVID-19. The sequenced material came from PBMCs or T cells enriched from blood (not recorded which). The rearrangement links TRBV6-2 or TRBV6-3 to TRBJ2-7; 8 bases agree with TRBD2. CDR3 coding DNA: TGTGCCAGCAGTTACACACTAGCGGATCCCTACGAGCAGTACTTC. Protein: CASSYTLADPYEQYF.